The present T cell receptor (beta chain) was sequenced within a study of blood T cell repertoires in COVID-19. Turning to the study itself: There were acute and convalescent COVID-19 samples, and they came from the United States, Italy and Spain. Sample material is recorded as cDNA or gDNA derived from T cells, B-cell-depleted T cells, or PBMCs.

The CDR3 totals 13 residues. Trimming left V 5 bases short and J 2 bases short, with 10 bases between. The germline CDR1 and CDR2 sequences are MNHEY and SMNVEV (reference sequence). Authors' data handling: It was from reference gene primer amplification that nucleated cell counts were estimated. TCRdb keeps only in-frame clones here, not all; method: immunoSEQ multiplex PCR. V and J calls and clone size follow that table, whereas D and trimming were derived from the DNA. The table shows some 170,000 clones, with about 88% occurring only once. J is TRBJ2-7 and V is TRBV27; perhaps TRBD1 as D (5 bases). The sequence came from a man aged 35-49 years with acute or convalescent COVID-19. Material: peripheral blood. In nucleotides, the CDR3 is TGTGCCAGCAGTCCCCGACAGCCCTACGAGCAGTACTTC. Protein: CASSPRQPYEQYF.